These T cell receptor beta chains were read from a single sample in a study of post-analysis software for immune sequencing data. TCRdb reprocessed the PCR reads via MiXCR and lists one record per CDR3 protein. Of 500,000 to 600,000 distinct CDR3 sequences listed, roughly 47% are singletons. The specimen sequenced was blood. These receptors came from a girl aged 10 to 17 with multiple sclerosis. Both conserved end residues are part of each CDR3.

j_call: TRBJ2-4; v_call: TRBV12-3/TRBV12-4; cdr3_aa: CASSPYSFHGAKNIQYF
j_call: TRBJ2-2; v_call: TRBV29-1; cdr3_aa: CSVCRGPGTGELFF
j_call: TRBJ1-4; v_call: TRBV3-1; cdr3_aa: CASSHLGRLNEKLFF
j_call: TRBJ2-7; v_call: TRBV5-1; cdr3_aa: CASSLGGDFSYEQYF
j_call: TRBJ2-7; v_call: TRBV2; cdr3_aa: CASSPQTGFEQYF
j_call: TRBJ2-7; v_call: TRBV13; cdr3_aa: CASSSQGLHEQYF
j_call: TRBJ1-1; v_call: TRBV5-1; cdr3_aa: CASSLAGTVAEAFF
j_call: TRBJ2-3; v_call: TRBV7-2; cdr3_aa: CASSLLDTQYF
j_call: TRBJ2-1; v_call: TRBV24-1; cdr3_aa: CATSDRGIRYNEQFF
j_call: TRBJ2-1; v_call: TRBV2; cdr3_aa: CASSIGLAGGYNEQFF
j_call: TRBJ2-1; v_call: TRBV4-1; cdr3_aa: CASSHITGGRNEQFF
j_call: TRBJ2-7; v_call: TRBV5-1; cdr3_aa: CASSLAPKTGFISYEQYF
j_call: TRBJ2-1; v_call: TRBV3-1; cdr3_aa: CASSQASAGGLSYNEQFF
j_call: TRBJ2-4; v_call: TRBV12-3/TRBV12-4; cdr3_aa: CASSLPRKKNIQYF
j_call: TRBJ1-4; v_call: TRBV12-3/TRBV12-4; cdr3_aa: CASSCLPEAEKLFF
j_call: TRBJ2-6; v_call: TRBV7-9; cdr3_aa: CASSLRTGANVLTF
j_call: TRBJ1-1; v_call: TRBV29-1; cdr3_aa: CSAQRGTNTEAFF
j_call: TRBJ1-1; v_call: TRBV6-5; cdr3_aa: CASKKEEAEAFF
j_call: TRBJ2-3; v_call: TRBV10-3; cdr3_aa: CAIGQGSVTDTQYF
j_call: TRBJ1-2; v_call: TRBV25-1; cdr3_aa: CASSAAGATYGYTF
j_call: TRBJ2-4; v_call: TRBV11-3; cdr3_aa: CASSLETWRDAKNIQYF
j_call: TRBJ2-7; v_call: TRBV4-2; cdr3_aa: CASSQDEDRGLYEQYF
j_call: TRBJ2-1; v_call: TRBV6-1; cdr3_aa: CASSYLRGLSEQFF
j_call: TRBJ2-1; v_call: TRBV12-3/TRBV12-4; cdr3_aa: CASSSGLAVYNEQFF
j_call: TRBJ2-1; v_call: TRBV4-1; cdr3_aa: CASSQGQTGDEQFF
j_call: TRBJ2-5; v_call: TRBV5-5; cdr3_aa: CASSLGDSAQETQYF
j_call: TRBJ1-2; v_call: TRBV12-3/TRBV12-4; cdr3_aa: CASKGPPGYGYTF
j_call: TRBJ1-2; v_call: TRBV4-1; cdr3_aa: CASSQGVIRDYGYTF
j_call: NA; v_call: TRBV12-3/TRBV12-4; cdr3_aa: CASSRPASGAPYEQYF
j_call: TRBJ2-7; v_call: TRBV4-1; cdr3_aa: CASRRFDLKEITYEQYF
j_call: TRBJ2-5; v_call: TRBV7-8; cdr3_aa: CASSSTGTETQYF
j_call: TRBJ1-4; v_call: TRBV20-1; cdr3_aa: CSARSGWDEKLFF
j_call: TRBJ1-6; v_call: TRBV12-3/TRBV12-4; cdr3_aa: CASSSPYNSPLHF
j_call: TRBJ2-3; v_call: TRBV15; cdr3_aa: CATSRSTDTQYF
j_call: TRBJ2-1; v_call: TRBV29-1; cdr3_aa: CSAPGLGVSYNEQFF
j_call: TRBJ2-1; v_call: TRBV5-1; cdr3_aa: CASSEGASTYNEQFF
j_call: TRBJ2-4; v_call: TRBV6-5; cdr3_aa: CASTQRVQGMNIQYF
j_call: TRBJ2-7; v_call: TRBV5-1; cdr3_aa: CASSSDRDYEQYF
j_call: TRBJ2-1; v_call: TRBV5-4; cdr3_aa: CAIQTGQNYNEQFF
j_call: NA; v_call: TRBV7-9; cdr3_aa: CASSEKEGVNYEQYF
j_call: TRBJ2-3; v_call: TRBV5-1; cdr3_aa: CATAAGTSTDTQYF
j_call: TRBJ2-5; v_call: TRBV12-3/TRBV12-4; cdr3_aa: CASSLTRDRGLKETQYF
j_call: TRBJ1-5; v_call: TRBV4-1; cdr3_aa: CASSYESEQPQHF
j_call: TRBJ2-7; v_call: TRBV19; cdr3_aa: CASMRDSSYEQYF
j_call: NA; v_call: TRBV7-2; cdr3_aa: CASSQMGETQYF
j_call: TRBJ2-1; v_call: TRBV7-2; cdr3_aa: CASSLSRLAPNEQFF
j_call: TRBJ2-3; v_call: TRBV12-3/TRBV12-4; cdr3_aa: CASSLGVDTQYF
j_call: TRBJ1-2; v_call: TRBV27; cdr3_aa: CASSLYFTAQGIDGYTF
j_call: TRBJ1-2; v_call: TRBV15; cdr3_aa: CATSRGGTGRSYGYTF
j_call: TRBJ2-7; v_call: TRBV12-3/TRBV12-4; cdr3_aa: CASSLQRESHEQYF
j_call: TRBJ2-7; v_call: TRBV11-3; cdr3_aa: CASSIIIPLAGGPLYEQYF
j_call: TRBJ1-2; v_call: TRBV6-5; cdr3_aa: CASTLQGGSYGYTF